The 8 T cell receptor beta chains given below trace back to one sample, sequenced in a study of regulatory T cells in long-lasting Graves disease. The TCR beta library used iRepertoire HTBI primers with Arm-PCR amplification of CDR3. MiXCR was run by TCRdb on the multiplex PCR reads, yielding one entry per CDR3 protein. Of around 320,000 distinct CDR3 sequences detected, approximately 15% appear once; the ten largest clones hold approximately 30%. Time point: newly diagnosed GD, antithyroid drugs for less than 3 months. The authors made the TCR library using RNA they extracted from PBMCs. These same data were also listed under a study on T cells in Graves' hyperthyroidism and ophthalmopathy.

The input for sequencing was peripheral blood mononuclear cells (PBMCs), taken at new diagnosis, from a patient treated with antithyroid drugs. The origin of the receptors is a man aged 35 to 55 with Graves disease.

About this clonotype: The conserved phenylalanine or tryptophan is not found at the CDR3 terminus, so this likely reflects a read error. V usage is TRBV3-1 and J usage is TRBJ2-1; D is perhaps TRBD2 (6 bases). V dropped 3 bases and J dropped 6 bases, with 15 bases sitting between them. The CDR3 covers 15 residues. CDR1 is LGHDT and CDR2 is YNNKEL in the germline V gene (reference sequence). CDR3 protein: CASSHPTRARNEQFI. CDR3 coding DNA: TGTGCCAGCAGCCACCCGACTAGGGCGCGCAATGAGCAGTTCATC.

This clonotype was seen more than once but under ten times. The chain links TRBV19 to TRBJ1-1; D gene uncertain. The CDR3 is 13 residues long. Trimming stripped 8 bases from V and 7 bases from J, with 17 bases between. Looked up from germline, CDR1 is LNHDA and CDR2 is SQIVND (reference sequence). Here the CDR3 reads CASGIGGPIEAFF. CDR3 nucleotides: TGTGCCAGTGGGATTGGTGGCCCAATTGAAGCTTTCTTT.

This chain links TRBV20-1 with TRBJ1-6; TRBD1 aligns across 9 bases. Trimming removed 0 bases from V and 6 bases from J; junction bases left unmatched: 6. CDR3 size: 16 residues. CDR1 and CDR2 from the germline V gene are DFQATT and SNEGSKA (reference sequence). The chain's CDR3 is CSAREIQGAGNSPLHF. The CDR3 nucleotides read TGCAGTGCTAGAGAAATACAGGGGGCGGGTAATTCACCCCTCCACTTT.

V usage is TRBV4-2 and J usage is TRBJ2-3, with D uncertain. V lost 3 bases to trimming and J lost 5 bases, with 6 bases between them. In germline, CDR1 is LGHNA, CDR2 YNFKEQ. The CDR3 length is 12 residues. DNA for the CDR3: TGTGCCAGCAGCCAGGACCTAGATACGCAGTATTTT. Its protein is CASSQDLDTQYF.

In its sample, this clonotype was seen a few times. The genes are TRBV7-6 and TRBJ1-1; the D gene is possibly TRBD1 (5 bases). The V end lost 5 bases, the J end lost 1 base, and 14 bases lay between the germline ends. Germline values: CDR1 SGHVS, CDR2 FNYEAQ. The CDR3 contains 15 residues. CDR3 region: CASSDVAQGNTEAFF. CDR3 bases: TGTGCCAGCAGCGACGTAGCCCAGGGGAACACTGAAGCTTTCTTT.

This clonotype was picked up a small number of times. This is likely a read error, given that the CDR3 carries no conserved phenylalanine or tryptophan at its end. The gene calls are TRBV27 and TRBJ1-1; D unclear. V lost 4 bases and J 1 base, leaving 19 bases between the germline ends. Per germline, CDR1 MNHEY and CDR2 SMNVEV (reference sequence). The CDR3 spans 17 residues. In DNA, the CDR3 is TGTGCCAGCAGTTCTACCGTCCTAGGGATAGGGAACACTGAAGCTTTCCTT. This encodes CASSSTVLGIGNTEAFL.

Concerning this clonotype itself: Given a much more abundant clone one base away, this may be a read error. Written as DNA, the CDR3 is TGTGCTAGTGGTTTGGCCCCGGGACGGGTAGTAGCGCACCCCTACAATGAGCAGTACTTC. Protein sequence: CASGLAPGRVVAHPYNEQYF. This chain links TRBV12-5 with TRBJ2-7, with D tentatively TRBD1 or TRBD2 (5 bases each). CDR1 is LGHNT, CDR2 FRNRAP, per germline. The CDR3 runs to 20 residues. V lost 1 base and J 7 bases, leaving 32 bases between the germline ends.

The chain joins TRBV6-1 to TRBJ2-7, with D perhaps TRBD1 or TRBD2 (5 bases each). Germline lookup yields CDR1 MNHNS and CDR2 SASEGT. With 8 bases removed from V and 3 bases from J, the gap between germline ends came to 23 bases. There are 16 residues in the CDR3. CDR3 sequence (DNA): TGTGCCAGCCAGACCTCTGGATGGGGACGGGGCTACGAGCAGTACTTC. Its protein is CASQTSGWGRGYEQYF.